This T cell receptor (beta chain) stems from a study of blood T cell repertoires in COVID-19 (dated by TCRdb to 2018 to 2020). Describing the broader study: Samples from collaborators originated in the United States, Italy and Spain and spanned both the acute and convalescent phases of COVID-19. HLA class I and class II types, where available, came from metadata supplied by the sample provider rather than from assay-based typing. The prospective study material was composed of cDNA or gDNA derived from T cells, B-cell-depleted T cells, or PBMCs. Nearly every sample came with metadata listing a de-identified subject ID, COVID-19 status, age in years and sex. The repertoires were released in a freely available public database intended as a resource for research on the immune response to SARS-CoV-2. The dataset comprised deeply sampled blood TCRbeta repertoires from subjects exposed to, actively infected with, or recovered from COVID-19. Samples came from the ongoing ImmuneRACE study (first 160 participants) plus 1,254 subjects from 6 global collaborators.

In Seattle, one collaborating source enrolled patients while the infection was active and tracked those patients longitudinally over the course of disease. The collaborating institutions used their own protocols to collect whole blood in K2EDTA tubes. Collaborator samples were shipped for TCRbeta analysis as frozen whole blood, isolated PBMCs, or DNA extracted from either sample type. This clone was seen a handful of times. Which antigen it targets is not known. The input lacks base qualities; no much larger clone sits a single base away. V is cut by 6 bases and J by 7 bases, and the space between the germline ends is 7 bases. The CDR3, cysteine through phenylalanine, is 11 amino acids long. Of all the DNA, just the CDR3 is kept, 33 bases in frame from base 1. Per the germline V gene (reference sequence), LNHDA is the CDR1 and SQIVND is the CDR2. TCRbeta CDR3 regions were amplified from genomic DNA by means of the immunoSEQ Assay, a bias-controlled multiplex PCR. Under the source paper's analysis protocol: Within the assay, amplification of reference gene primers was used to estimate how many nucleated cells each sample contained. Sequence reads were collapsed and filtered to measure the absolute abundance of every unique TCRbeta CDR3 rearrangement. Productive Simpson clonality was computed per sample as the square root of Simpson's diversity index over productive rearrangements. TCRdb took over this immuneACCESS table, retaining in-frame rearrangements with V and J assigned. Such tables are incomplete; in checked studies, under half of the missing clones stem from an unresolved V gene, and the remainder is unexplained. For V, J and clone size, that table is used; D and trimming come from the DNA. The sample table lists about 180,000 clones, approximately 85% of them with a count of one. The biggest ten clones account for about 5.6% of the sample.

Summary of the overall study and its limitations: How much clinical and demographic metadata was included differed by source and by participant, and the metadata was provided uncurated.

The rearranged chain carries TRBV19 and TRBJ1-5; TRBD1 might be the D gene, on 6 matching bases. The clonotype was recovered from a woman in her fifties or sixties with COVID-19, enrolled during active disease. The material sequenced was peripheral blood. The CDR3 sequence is CASSQGQPQHF. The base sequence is TGTGCCAGTAGCCAGGGGCAGCCCCAGCATTTT. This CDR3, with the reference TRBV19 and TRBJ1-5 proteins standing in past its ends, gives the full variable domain DGGITQSPKYLFRKEGQNVTLSCEQNLNHDAMYWYRQDPGQGLRLIYYSQIVNDFQKGDIAEGYSVSREKKESFPLTVTSAQKNPTAFYLCASSQGQPQHFGDGTRLSIL.